Listed here are 8 T cell receptor beta chains from one sample, sequenced in a study of T cell responses to AZD1222 COVID-19 vaccine. Assay used: immunoSEQ multiplex PCR; TCRdb lists only in-frame clones, some missing. The sample lists about 56,000 clones, 70% to 90% seen once, with around 16% in the top ten. Sequenced here: peripheral blood, sampled on day 0 of AZD1222 vaccination. Source of these receptors: an adult in good health.

The rearrangement links TRBV2 to TRBJ1-6, with D tentatively TRBD1 (5 bases). Germline values: CDR1 SNHLY, CDR2 FYNNEI. The V end lost 6 bases, the J end lost 10 bases, and 10 bases lay between the germline ends. The CDR3 is 12 amino acids. The CDR3 nucleotides are TGTGCCAGCAGGATAGGGGAGTCACCCCTCCACTTT. This translates into CASRIGESPLHF.

The CDR3 sequence: CASSNLDRTHPYEQFF. The CDR3 nucleotides read TGTGCCAGCAGCAATCTAGACAGGACCCATCCATATGAGCAGTTCTTC. The chain couples TRBV21-1 to TRBJ2-1; TRBD1, the D gene given by the table, was not confirmed from the DNA. TRBV21-1 is shown as a pseudogene. This CDR3 spans 16 amino acids.

The rearrangement links TRBV6-5 to TRBJ1-2; 11 bases agree with TRBD1. After removal of 6 bases from V and 4 bases from J, the junction contained 7 bases not matched to a gene. This CDR3 region has 15 residues. Germline values: CDR1 MNHEY, CDR2 SVGAGI. As DNA, the CDR3 is TGTGCCAGCAGGCCGGGACAGGGGGGATCCTATGGCTACACCTTC. Translation: CASRPGQGGSYGYTF.

The chain carries TRBV5-1 and TRBJ2-5; 7 nucleotides match TRBD1. This CDR3 is 15 amino acids long. The ends lost 3 bases at V and 5 bases at J; junction bases unmatched: 10. Germline V gives CDR1 SGHRS, CDR2 YFSETQ. The CDR3 DNA sequence: TGCGCCAGCAGCTGGGCCCCAGGGGGTTCGGAGACCCAGTACTTC. Amino acid sequence: CASSWAPGGSETQYF. Combining the CDR3 with reference TRBV5-1 and TRBJ2-5 gives the whole variable domain KAGVTQTPRYLIKTRGQQVTLSCSPISGHRSVSWYQQTPGQGLQFLFEYFSETQRNKGNFPGRFSGRQFSNSRSEMNVSTLELGDSALYLCASSWAPGGSETQYFGPGTRLLVL.

A word on this clone: Compared with germline, one end of the junction differs, possibly owing to a read error. This sequence joins TRBV7-9 and TRBJ1-2; D is uncertain. This CDR3 has 10 residues. The germline gives CDR1 SEHNR, CDR2 FQNEAQ (reference sequence). Written as DNA, the CDR3 is TGTGCCAGCAGCAACTCTGGCTACACCTTC. It is translated as CASSNSGYTF. The full variable domain, its missing parts supplied by reference TRBV7-9 and TRBJ1-2, is DTGVSQNPRHKITKRGQNVTFRCDPISEHNRLYWYRQTLGQGPEFLTYFQNEAQLEKSRLLSDRFSAERPKGSFSTLEIQRTEQGDSAMYLCASSNSGYTFGSGTRLTVV.

V usage is TRBV19 and J usage is TRBJ2-3, with 7 bases fitting TRBD1. The CDR3 loop spans 15 amino acids. Germline values: CDR1 LNHDA, CDR2 SQIVND (reference sequence). The junction had 7 bases not matched to a gene; V was cut back by 5 bases and J by 2 bases. The CDR3: CASSPSTGYTDTQYF. As DNA, the CDR3 is TGTGCCAGTAGTCCGTCGACAGGGTACACAGATACGCAGTATTTT. The full variable domain, in which reference TRBV19 and TRBJ2-3 provide the parts outside the CDR3, is DGGITQSPKYLFRKEGQNVTLSCEQNLNHDAMYWYRQDPGQGLRLIYYSQIVNDFQKGDIAEGYSVSREKKESFPLTVTSAQKNPTAFYLCASSPSTGYTDTQYFGPGTRLTVL.

This clone was detected a few times. The chain recombines TRBV6-1 with TRBJ2-3; D possibly corresponds to TRBD1 (5 bases). The CDR3 has 14 amino acids. The germline V gene encodes CDR1 MNHNS and CDR2 SASEGT. The V gene lost 3 bases and the J gene lost 1 base, with 8 bases spanning the gap. The CDR3 DNA follows: TGTGCCAGCAGTGAGATACAGGGCACAGATACGCAGTATTTT. Encoded protein: CASSEIQGTDTQYF.

The chain joins TRBV21-1 to TRBJ1-4; the table's D gene call, TRBD1, was not cross checked with the DNA. TRBV21-1 is noted as a pseudogene. The CDR3 has 15 amino acids. As DNA, the CDR3 is TGTGCCAGCAGCGAGCCGGGACAGGGGTATGAAAAACTGTTTTTT. This encodes CASSEPGQGYEKLFF.